This T cell receptor beta chain came from a study of T cells in Graves' hyperthyroidism and ophthalmopathy. Not enrolled were patients with uncontrolled infection, other autoimmune disease, pregnancy or lactation. RNA transcripts provided the source from which TCR beta CDR3 regions were amplified. With the HTBI primer set, the TCR CDR3 went through a first round of RT-PCR. TCRdb used MiXCR to reprocess the multiplex PCR reads, holding one entry per CDR3 protein. Among about 600,000 distinct CDR3 sequences listed, 15% to 20% were seen once. This CDR3 is built from 14 residues. V was trimmed by 6 bases and J by 0 bases, leaving 12 bases between them. This clonotype was seen ten or more times.

The chain uses TRBV12-3 or TRBV12-4 and TRBJ2-7, with D perhaps TRBD2 (6 bases). Sequenced material: blood. This clonotype originated in a woman between 35 and 50 years old with Graves' ophthalmopathy. The CDR3 is CASRGDSSSYEQYF. The DNA for the CDR3 is TGTGCCAGCAGGGGGGACTCCTCCTCCTACGAGCAGTACTTC.